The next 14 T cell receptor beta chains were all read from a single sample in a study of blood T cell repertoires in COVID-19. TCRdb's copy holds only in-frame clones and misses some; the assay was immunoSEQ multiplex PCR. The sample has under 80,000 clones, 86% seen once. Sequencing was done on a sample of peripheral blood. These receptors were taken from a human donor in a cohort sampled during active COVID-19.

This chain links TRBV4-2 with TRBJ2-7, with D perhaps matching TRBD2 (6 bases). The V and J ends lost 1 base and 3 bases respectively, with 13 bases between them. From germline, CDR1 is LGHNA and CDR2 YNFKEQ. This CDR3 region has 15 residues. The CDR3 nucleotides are TGTGCCAGCAGCCAAGGTCTCCTGGGAGGCTACGAGCAGTACTTC. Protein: CASSQGLLGGYEQYF.

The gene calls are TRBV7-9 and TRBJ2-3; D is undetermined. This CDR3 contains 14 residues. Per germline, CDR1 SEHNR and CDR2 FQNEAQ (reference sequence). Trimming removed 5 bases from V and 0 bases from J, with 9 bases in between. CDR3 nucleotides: TGTGCCAGCAGCCCGTCGGGTAGCACAGATACGCAGTATTTT. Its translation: CASSPSGSTDTQYF.

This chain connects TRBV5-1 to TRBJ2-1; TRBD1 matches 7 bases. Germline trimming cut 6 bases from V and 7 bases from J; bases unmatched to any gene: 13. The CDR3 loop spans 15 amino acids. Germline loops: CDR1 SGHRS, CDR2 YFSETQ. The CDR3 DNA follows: TGCGCCAGCATGCACAAGACAGGGTTGAAGAATGAGCAGTTCTTC. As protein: CASMHKTGLKNEQFF.

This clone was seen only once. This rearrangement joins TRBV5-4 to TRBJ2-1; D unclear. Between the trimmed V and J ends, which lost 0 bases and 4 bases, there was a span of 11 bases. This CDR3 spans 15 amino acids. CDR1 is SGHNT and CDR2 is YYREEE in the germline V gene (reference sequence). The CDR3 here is CASSLVTTRYNEQFF. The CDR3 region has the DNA TGTGCCAGCAGCTTGGTGACGACTCGATACAATGAGCAGTTCTTC.

The CDR3 coding sequence is TGTGCCACCAGTGACCGTTCACGGCAGGTTGATACGCAGTATTTT. Amino acid sequence: CATSDRSRQVDTQYF. This chain uses TRBV24-1 with TRBJ2-3; D not resolved. Germline CDR1 reads KGHDR; CDR2 reads SFDVKD. The CDR3 is made up of 15 amino acids. V lost 4 bases, J lost 6 bases, and 16 bases lay in between.

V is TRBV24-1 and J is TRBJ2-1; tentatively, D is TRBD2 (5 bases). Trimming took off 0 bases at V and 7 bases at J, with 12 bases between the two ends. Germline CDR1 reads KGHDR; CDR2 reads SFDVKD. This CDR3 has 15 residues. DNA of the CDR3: TGTGCCACCAGTGATTTGGGGGAGTCGGGTAATGAGCAGTTCTTC. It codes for CATSDLGESGNEQFF.

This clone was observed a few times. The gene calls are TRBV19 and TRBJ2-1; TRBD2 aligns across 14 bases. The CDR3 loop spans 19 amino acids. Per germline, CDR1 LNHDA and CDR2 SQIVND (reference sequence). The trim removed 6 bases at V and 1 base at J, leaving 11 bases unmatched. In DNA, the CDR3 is TGTGCCAGTAGATTGGCCCCCGGGACTAGCGGGAGTTCCTACAATGAGCAGTTCTTC. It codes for CASRLAPGTSGSSYNEQFF. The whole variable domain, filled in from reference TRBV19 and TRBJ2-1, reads DGGITQSPKYLFRKEGQNVTLSCEQNLNHDAMYWYRQDPGQGLRLIYYSQIVNDFQKGDIAEGYSVSREKKESFPLTVTSAQKNPTAFYLCASRLAPGTSGSSYNEQFFGPGTRLTVL.

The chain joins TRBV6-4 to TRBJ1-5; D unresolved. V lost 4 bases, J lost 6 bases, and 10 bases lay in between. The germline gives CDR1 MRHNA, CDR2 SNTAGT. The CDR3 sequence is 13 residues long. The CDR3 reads CASSGGLGQPQHF. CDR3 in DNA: TGTGCCAGCAGTGGAGGACTTGGTCAGCCCCAGCATTTT.

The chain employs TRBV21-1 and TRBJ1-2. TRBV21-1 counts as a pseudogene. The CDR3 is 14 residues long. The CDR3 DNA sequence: TGTGCCAGTATCGCCGAGGGGGAGGGCGGTGGCTACACCTTC. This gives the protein CASIAEGEGGGYTF.

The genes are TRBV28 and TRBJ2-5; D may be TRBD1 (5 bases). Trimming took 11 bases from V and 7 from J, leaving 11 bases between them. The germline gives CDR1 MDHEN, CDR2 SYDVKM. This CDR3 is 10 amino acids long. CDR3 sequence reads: CAAGLVTQYF. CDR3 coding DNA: TGTGCCGCAGGGCTGGTGACCCAGTACTTC. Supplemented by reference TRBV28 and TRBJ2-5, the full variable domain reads DVKVTQSSRYLVKRTGEKVFLECVQDMDHENMFWYRQDPGLGLRLIYFSYDVKMKEKGDIPEGYSVSREKKERFSLILESASTNQTSMYLCAAGLVTQYFGPGTRLLVL.

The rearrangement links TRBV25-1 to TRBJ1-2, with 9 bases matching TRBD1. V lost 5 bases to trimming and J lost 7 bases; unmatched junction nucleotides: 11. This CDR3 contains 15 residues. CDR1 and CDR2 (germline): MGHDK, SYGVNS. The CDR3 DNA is TGTGCCAGCAGTTCAAGGGGGACAGGGTACGGTGGCTACACCTTC. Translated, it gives CASSSRGTGYGGYTF.

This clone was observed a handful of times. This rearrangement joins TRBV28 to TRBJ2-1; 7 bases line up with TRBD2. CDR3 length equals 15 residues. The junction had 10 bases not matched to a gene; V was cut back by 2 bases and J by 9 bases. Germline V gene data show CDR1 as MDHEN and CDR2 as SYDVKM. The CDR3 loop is CASSLQGGRRGEQFF. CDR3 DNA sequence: TGTGCCAGCAGTTTACAGGGCGGGAGAAGGGGTGAGCAGTTCTTC.

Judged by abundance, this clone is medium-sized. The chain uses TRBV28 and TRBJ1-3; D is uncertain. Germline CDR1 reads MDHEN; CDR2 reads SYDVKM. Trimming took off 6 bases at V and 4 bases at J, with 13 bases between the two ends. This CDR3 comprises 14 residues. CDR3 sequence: CASRLAGDGNTIYF. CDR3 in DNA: TGTGCCAGCAGACTCGCGGGAGACGGAAACACCATATATTTT.

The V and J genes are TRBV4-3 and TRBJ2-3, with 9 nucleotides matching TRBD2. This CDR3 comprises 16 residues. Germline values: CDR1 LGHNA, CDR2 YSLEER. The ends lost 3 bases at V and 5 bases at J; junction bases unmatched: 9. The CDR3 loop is CASSQGYSGSGDTQYF. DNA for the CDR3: TGCGCCAGCAGCCAGGGCTATAGCGGGAGTGGAGATACGCAGTATTTT.